This T cell receptor beta chain stems from a study of CD8 T cells in ankylosing spondylitis. General observations from the study: Blood from ankylosing spondylitis patients appeared to carry a characteristic roughly eight-variant TCR beta motif. Disease-linked clones bore a CD8+ phenotype and were relatively rare in peripheral blood. Significantly higher representation of disease-linked clones was reported for matched ankylosing spondylitis synovial fluid.

Quantitative barcoded 5'-RACE was used to prepare TCR beta libraries. Each CDR3 protein gets one entry after TCRdb re-called the 5' RACE reads with MiXCR. The data contain approximately 40,000 distinct CDR3 sequences, 4.5% to 6% of them seen just once; the ten biggest clones take up approximately 12%. The V end lost 6 bases, the J end lost 2 bases, and 20 bases lay between the germline ends. The CDR3 totals 16 residues. Germline CDR1 reads SQVTM; CDR2 reads ANQGSEA. This clonotype appeared many times. Antigen specificity is unknown. V gene TRBV29-1 combines with J gene TRBJ2-1; D uncertain. The sample taken for sequencing was blood, either unsorted or a sorted T cell fraction (not recorded which). This sequence originates from a male donor with ankylosing spondylitis or in good health (not recorded which). The CDR3 sequence is CSVEPGLKSTYNEQFF. The CDR3 region has the DNA TGCAGCGTGGAACCGGGCCTCAAATCGACCTACAATGAGCAGTTCTTC.